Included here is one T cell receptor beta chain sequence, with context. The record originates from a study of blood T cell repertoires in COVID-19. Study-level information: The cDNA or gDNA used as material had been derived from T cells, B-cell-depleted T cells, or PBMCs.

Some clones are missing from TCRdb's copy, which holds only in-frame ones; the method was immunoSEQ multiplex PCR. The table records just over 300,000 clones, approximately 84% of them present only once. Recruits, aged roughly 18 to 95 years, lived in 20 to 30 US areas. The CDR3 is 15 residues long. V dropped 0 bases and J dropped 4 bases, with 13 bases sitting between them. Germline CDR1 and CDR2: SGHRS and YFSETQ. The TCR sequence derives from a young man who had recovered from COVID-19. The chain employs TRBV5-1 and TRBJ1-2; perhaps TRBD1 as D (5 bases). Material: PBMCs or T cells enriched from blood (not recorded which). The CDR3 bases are TGCGCCAGCAGCTTGGAATCAGGGTCGGGCTATGGCTACACCTTC. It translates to CASSLESGSGYGYTF.